The entry that follows covers one T cell receptor beta chain sequence. These data are taken from a study of PD-L1 blockade in urothelial cancer. On the study more broadly: Dosed intravenously at 1,200 mg every 3 weeks, atezolizumab was initiated by patients at some point between 2013 and 2014. Blood-derived samples held a median approximately 140,000 T cells. Analysis of blood occurred 3 weeks (second dose) and 6 weeks after treatment start.

Time point noted: pretreatment peripheral blood. CDR1 LNHNV and CDR2 YYDKDF come from the germline V gene (reference sequence). V dropped 5 bases and J dropped 3 bases, with 20 bases sitting between them. The CDR3 spans 16 residues. A spike-in of synthetic TCR analog templates was added to each PCR. Generated by immunoSEQ multiplex PCR, the TCRdb table keeps only in-frame clones and is missing some. The data contain 100,000 to 150,000 clones, about four fifths of them singletons. Sequencing was performed on PBMCs, taken around atezolizumab (anti-PD-L1) treatment. This sequence was found in a man between 45 and 60 years old with urothelial cancer. The chain employs TRBV15 and TRBJ2-7, with D perhaps matching TRBD2 (6 bases). The CDR3 nucleotides are TGTGCCACCAGCCCGGGCGGGGCCACAGGTGTCTACGAGCAGTACTTC. Protein sequence: CATSPGGATGVYEQYF. Drawing the rest from reference TRBV15 and TRBJ2-7, the complete variable domain is DAMVIQNPRYQVTQFGKPVTLSCSQTLNHNVMYWYQQKSSQAPKLLFHYYDKDFNNEADTPDNFQSRRPNTSFCFLDIRSPGLGDTAMYLCATSPGGATGVYEQYFGPGTRLTVT.